Shown below are 10 T cell receptor beta chains from a single sample sequenced in a study of control samples from healthy donors and cancer patients (dated by TCRdb to between 2020 and 2021). Library method: the immunoSEQ multiplex PCR assay. The table was pulled from immuneACCESS by TCRdb, which kept in-frame rearrangements only. Such tables lose some clones; where checked, under half of the loss comes from unresolved V genes, and the rest has no known cause. Here the sample has under 55,000 clones; about four fifths occur a single time. About 9.5% of the sample rests with the top ten. Sample: blood. Receptor source: a man in his sixties or seventies in good health.

Concerning this clone itself: Other DNA variants within this sample encode the same CDR3. The V and J genes are TRBV2 and TRBJ2-1, with D tentatively TRBD2 (6 bases). This CDR3 spans 18 amino acids. Trimming removed 1 base at V and 0 bases at J, with 16 bases between. Looked up from germline, CDR1 is SNHLY and CDR2 is FYNNEI. The CDR3 spells CASSEVSGGTSSYNEQFF. DNA for the CDR3: TGTGCCAGCAGTGAAGTAAGCGGCGGGACGAGCTCCTACAATGAGCAGTTCTTC.

The chain combines TRBV18 with TRBJ2-7; tentatively, D is TRBD2 (7 bases). Germline lookup yields CDR1 KGHSH and CDR2 LQKENI. Trimming shortened V by 3 bases and J by 4 bases, and 19 bases separated the two germline ends. The CDR3 has 16 amino acids. CDR3 nucleotide sequence: TGTGCCAGCTCACCCCCCAGGGGAGGGGCGGTGTACGAGCAGTACTTC. Translation gives CASSPPRGGAVYEQYF.

The V and J genes are TRBV5-1 and TRBJ1-1; 9 bases are a match to TRBD1. Unmatched junction bases numbered 4, after V lost 3 bases and J lost 4 bases. CDR1 and CDR2 from the germline V gene are SGHRS and YFSETQ. The CDR3 is 14 residues long. The CDR3 DNA follows: TGCGCCAGCAGCTCGACAGGGGGGTCCACTGAAGCTTTCTTT. Residues: CASSSTGGSTEAFF. The variable domain in full, completed from reference TRBV5-1 and TRBJ1-1, reads KAGVTQTPRYLIKTRGQQVTLSCSPISGHRSVSWYQQTPGQGLQFLFEYFSETQRNKGNFPGRFSGRQFSNSRSEMNVSTLELGDSALYLCASSSTGGSTEAFFGQGTRLTVV.

About this clone: At one of its ends the junction is not consistent with the germline gene, which may arise from a read error. This chain joins TRBV12-3 or TRBV12-4 and TRBJ1-3, with D unresolved. This CDR3 comprises 13 residues. DNA for the CDR3: TGTGCCAACAGTCTCCAGGCAGGAAACACCATATATTTT. It yields the protein CANSLQAGNTIYF.

By share of the sample, this clone is medium-sized. The sample holds other DNA sequences that translate to the same CDR3. V and J are TRBV9 and TRBJ1-4; 7 bases align to TRBD1. The V gene's germline CDR1 is SGDLS and CDR2 YYNGEE. J gave up 1 base and V 0 bases, and 0 bases lay outside the gene matches. This CDR3 has 15 amino acids. Written as DNA, the CDR3 is TGTGCCAGCAGCGTAGGACAGGGAACTAATGAAAAACTGTTTTTT. Its translation: CASSVGQGTNEKLFF.

This sequence joins TRBV3-1 (or the pseudogene TRBV3-2) and TRBJ1-2; D call uncertain. Germline V lookup: CDR1 LGHDT, CDR2 YNNKEL (reference sequence). The germline V and J ends were trimmed by 1 base and 1 base, with 10 bases remaining between them. This CDR3 spans 15 amino acids. The CDR3 sequence is CASSQGWTGNYGYTF. The CDR3 nucleotides are TGTGCCAGCAGCCAAGGTTGGACGGGTAACTATGGCTACACCTTC.

The V and J genes are TRBV5-4 and TRBJ1-1; maybe TRBD1 (6 bases). Germline V gene sequence: CDR1 SGHNT, CDR2 YYREEE (reference sequence). The CDR3 sequence is 15 residues long. Deletions cut 0 bases from V and 8 bases from J, with 17 bases between. DNA of the CDR3: TGTGCCAGCAGCTTGGGGGGGGCGGGTAAGAGAGAAGCTTTCTTT. Its translation is CASSLGGAGKREAFF.

The chain employs TRBV5-1 and TRBJ1-2; TRBD1 matches 11 bases. The CDR3 is 15 residues long. CDR1 is SGHRS and CDR2 is YFSETQ in the germline V gene. V shed 0 bases, J shed 5 bases, and the junction held 3 bases outside the gene matches. The CDR3 DNA reads as TGCGCCAGCAGCTTGGGGACAGGGGGCTATTATGGCTACACCTTC. Protein sequence: CASSLGTGGYYGYTF.

This chain joins TRBV5-1 and TRBJ1-2; TRBD1 might be the D (5 bases). V was cut by 4 bases and J by 5 bases, with 12 bases left in between. The length of the CDR3 is 13 residues. Germline V gene lookup returns CDR1 SGHRS and CDR2 YFSETQ. CDR3 DNA: TGCGCCAGCAGCCACGGGACCGATTATGGCTACACCTTC. This translates into CASSHGTDYGYTF.

This clone was seen a few times. V is TRBV6-5 and J is TRBJ2-7; possibly TRBD1 for D (5 bases). Trimming shortened V by 5 bases and J by 9 bases, and 14 bases separated the two germline ends. Germline V gene sequence: CDR1 MNHEY, CDR2 SVGAGI. The CDR3 loop spans 12 amino acids. The CDR3 region is CASSPSDTPQYF. CDR3 DNA sequence: TGTGCCAGCAGTCCCTCGGACACCCCGCAGTACTTC.